Presented here are 5 T cell receptor beta chains from one specimen sequenced in a study of cytomegalovirus exposure and HLA in healthy donors. A multiplex PCR was run with 60 Vbeta primers and 13 Jbeta primers. Assay used: immunoSEQ multiplex PCR; TCRdb lists only in-frame clones, some missing. The sample has some 54,000 clones, over 70% seen once. The sequencing input was PBMCs. These receptors came from a man aged 18-30 years in good health and CMV-seronegative.

The DNA for the CDR3 is TGCGCCAGCAGCCAAGTTCTAGGGACAGGGCAGTCTGGGGAGCTGTTTTTT. Protein product: CASSQVLGTGQSGELFF. The chain has TRBV4-1 and TRBJ2-2; 9 bases align to TRBD1. Germline V CDR1 and CDR2: MGHRA, YSYEKL. The CDR3 totals 17 residues. V trimming: 1 base; J trimming: 8 bases; junction bases outside the gene matches: 11.

The genes are TRBV5-4 and TRBJ1-1; D is unresolved. The CDR3 spans 13 residues. Germline loops: CDR1 SGHNT, CDR2 YYREEE (reference sequence). V was trimmed by 4 bases and J by 8 bases, leaving 15 bases between them. The CDR3: CASSPGRTGEAFF. For the CDR3, the DNA is TGTGCCAGCAGCCCTGGTCGGACGGGAGAAGCTTTCTTT.

This sequence joins TRBV5-1 and TRBJ2-4; 10 bases align to TRBD1. Germline V gene lookup returns CDR1 SGHRS and CDR2 YFSETQ. The V and J ends lost 7 bases and 5 bases, in that order; junction bases with no gene match: 6. The CDR3 sequence is 14 residues long. The CDR3 DNA sequence: TGCGCCAGCCGCGAAGGGACAGGGGAAAACATTCAGTACTTC. Protein product: CASREGTGENIQYF.

This clone was seen more than once but under ten times. As DNA, the CDR3 is TGTGCCAGCAGTTACCTGGACAGTCCTACCTACGAGCAGTACTTC. Its translation: CASSYLDSPTYEQYF. The gene calls are TRBV6-5 and TRBJ2-7, with TRBD1 as a possible D gene (6 bases). V was pared by 2 bases and J by 2 bases, with 13 bases between. CDR1 is MNHEY and CDR2 is SVGAGI in the germline V gene. The CDR3 contains 15 residues.

A few counts support this clone. CDR3 DNA: TGTGCCATCAGTGAACCGGGACATCAAGAAGCTTTCTTT. Translation gives CAISEPGHQEAFF. The V call is TRBV10-3, the J call TRBJ1-1, with D tentatively TRBD1 (6 bases). This CDR3 spans 13 amino acids. Between the trimmed V and J ends, which lost 3 bases and 8 bases, there was a span of 13 bases. Looked up from germline, CDR1 is ENHRY and CDR2 is SYGVKD.